This T cell receptor (beta chain) was profiled in a study of blood T cell repertoires in COVID-19. On the study more broadly: The United States, Italy and Spain supplied acute and convalescent COVID-19 samples. T cells, B-cell-depleted T cells, or PBMCs supplied cDNA or gDNA.

The CDR3 is made up of 15 amino acids. The germline V gene encodes CDR1 SGHKS and CDR2 YYEKEE (reference sequence). Trimming left V 5 bases short and J 4 bases short, with 19 bases between. As originally analysed: Nucleated cell number was recorded as an estimate derived from reference gene primer amplification. Measured with immunoSEQ multiplex PCR; TCRdb has only the in-frame clones, and not every one. V, J and clone size reflect that table, while D and trimming were determined from the DNA. The table shows more than 65,000 clones, with roughly four fifths occurring only once. This sequence was found in a human donor in a cohort sampled during active COVID-19. The sequencing sample was made of peripheral blood. V gene TRBV5-5 combines with J gene TRBJ2-7; possible D gene TRBD1, 6 bases. The CDR3 is CASSQWGPTTYEQYF. CDR3 in DNA: TGTGCCAGCAGTCAGTGGGGGCCGACTACTTACGAGCAGTACTTC.